The 4 T cell receptor beta chains below come from one sample, sequenced in a study of blood T cell repertoires in COVID-19 (dated by TCRdb to about 2020). Libraries were made using the immunoSEQ multiplex PCR assay. In its TCRdb copy, this immuneACCESS table keeps in-frame sequences only and misses some clones. Where compared with another copy, unresolved V genes explain less than half of these, and the others have no known cause. This sample gives 65,000 to 85,000 clones in total; 89% of them show up just once. The ten biggest clones cover roughly 8.2% of the sample. The sample comprised peripheral blood. The receptors shown here come from a man aged 45-60 years with active COVID-19.

On this clone itself: One junction end disagrees with the germline gene, perhaps due to a read error. The chain couples TRBV13 to TRBJ1-6; TRBD1 agrees at 9 bases. The CDR3 sequence is 15 residues long. Germline V gene sequence: CDR1 PRHDT, CDR2 FYEKMQ (reference sequence). The CDR3 is CASSVGDRDNSPLHF. The CDR3 DNA is TGTGCCAGCAGCGTAGGGGACAGGGATAATTCACCCCTCCACTTT.

This chain links TRBV19 with TRBJ1-3, with a possible D match to TRBD1 (5 bases). The ends were cut back, 8 bases at V and 10 bases at J, with 18 bases in the middle. The CDR3 is 13 amino acids. CDR1 is LNHDA and CDR2 is SQIVND in the germline V gene (reference sequence). CDR3: CASGKGPLSTIYF. The CDR3 nucleotides are TGTGCCAGTGGGAAGGGGCCCCTCTCTACCATATATTTT.

V and J are TRBV21-1 and TRBJ2-1; the tabulated D call, TRBD2, remains unverified against the DNA. TRBV21-1 has pseudogene status. The CDR3 is 13 residues long. CDR3 bases: TGTGCCAGCGGGGGGAGCTCCTACAATGAGCAGTTCTTC. This sequence encodes CASGGSSYNEQFF.

This chain links TRBV19 with TRBJ2-7, with TRBD1 matching 9 bases. Germline CDR1 LNHDA, CDR2 SQIVND (reference sequence). CDR3 length equals 14 residues. After removal of 4 bases from V and 3 bases from J, the junction contained 4 bases not matched to a gene. The CDR3 DNA reads TGTGCCAGTAGTAAGACAGGGGGGGACTACGAGCAGTACTTC. As protein: CASSKTGGDYEQYF.